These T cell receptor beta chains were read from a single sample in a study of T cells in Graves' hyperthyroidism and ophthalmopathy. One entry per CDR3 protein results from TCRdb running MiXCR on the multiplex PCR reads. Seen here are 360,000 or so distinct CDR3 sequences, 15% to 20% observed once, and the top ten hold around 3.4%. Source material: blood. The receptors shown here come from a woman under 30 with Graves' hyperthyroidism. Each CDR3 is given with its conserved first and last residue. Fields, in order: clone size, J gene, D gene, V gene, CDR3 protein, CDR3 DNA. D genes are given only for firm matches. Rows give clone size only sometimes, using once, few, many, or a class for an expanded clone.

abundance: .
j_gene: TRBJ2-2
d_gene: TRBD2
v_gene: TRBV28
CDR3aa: CASSLFATSGAGELFF
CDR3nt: TGTGCCAGCAGTTTATTCGCGACTAGCGGGGCCGGGGAGCTGTTTTTT

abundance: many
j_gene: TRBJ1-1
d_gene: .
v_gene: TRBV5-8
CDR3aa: CASSLYPITEAFF
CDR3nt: TGTGCCAGCAGCTTGTACCCTATCACTGAAGCTTTCTTT

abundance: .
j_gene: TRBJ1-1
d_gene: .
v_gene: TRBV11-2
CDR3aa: CASSFGTSYPNTEAFF
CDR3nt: TGTGCCAGCAGCTTCGGGACAAGCTACCCGAACACTGAAGCTTTCTTT

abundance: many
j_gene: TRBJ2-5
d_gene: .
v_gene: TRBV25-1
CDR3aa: CASNPGREGTQYF
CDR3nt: TGTGCCAGCAATCCGGGACGCGAAGGGACCCAGTACTTC

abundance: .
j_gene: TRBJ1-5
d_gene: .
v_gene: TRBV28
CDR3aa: CASSLSGDQYSNQPQHF
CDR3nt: TGTGCCAGCAGTTTGTCCGGGGACCAATATAGCAATCAGCCCCAGCATTTT

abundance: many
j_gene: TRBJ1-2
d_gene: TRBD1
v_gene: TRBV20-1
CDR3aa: CSAPVQGAEIGGYTF
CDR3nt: TGCAGTGCTCCGGTCCAGGGGGCGGAAATCGGTGGCTACACCTTC

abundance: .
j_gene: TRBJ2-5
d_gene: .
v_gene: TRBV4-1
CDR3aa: CASSQGQNQETQYF
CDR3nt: TGCGCCAGCAGCCAAGGACAGAACCAAGAGACCCAGTACTTC

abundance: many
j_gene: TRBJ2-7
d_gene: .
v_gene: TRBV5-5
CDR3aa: CASSLVDGYEQYF
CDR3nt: TGTGCCAGCAGCCTCGTTGACGGCTACGAGCAGTACTTC

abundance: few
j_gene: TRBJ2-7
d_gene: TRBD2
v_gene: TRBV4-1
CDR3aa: CASSQDPSGGAYEQYF
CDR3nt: TGCGCCAGCAGCCAAGATCCCAGCGGGGGAGCCTACGAGCAGTACTTC

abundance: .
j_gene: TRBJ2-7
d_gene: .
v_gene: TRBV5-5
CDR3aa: CASSFEGPTYEQYF
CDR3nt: TGTGCCAGCAGCTTCGAGGGGCCAACCTACGAGCAGTACTTC

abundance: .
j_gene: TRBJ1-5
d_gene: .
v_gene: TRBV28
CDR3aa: CASSLRTFLGDQPQHF
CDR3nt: TGTGCCAGCAGTCTTAGGACATTTTTGGGCGATCAGCCTCAGCATTTT

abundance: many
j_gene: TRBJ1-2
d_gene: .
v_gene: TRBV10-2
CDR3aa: CASSDPSGRIYGYTF
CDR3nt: TGCGCCAGCAGTGATCCGTCGGGACGGATCTATGGCTACACCTTC

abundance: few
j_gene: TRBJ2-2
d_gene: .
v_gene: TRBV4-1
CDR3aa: CASSQVSDGTGELFF
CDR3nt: TGCGCCAGCAGCCAAGTGTCGGACGGAACCGGGGAGCTGTTTTTT

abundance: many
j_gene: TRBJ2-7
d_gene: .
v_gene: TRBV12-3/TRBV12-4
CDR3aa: CASSLGGGLHHEQYF
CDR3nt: TGTGCCAGCAGTTTGGGAGGGGGCTTACACCACGAGCAGTACTTC

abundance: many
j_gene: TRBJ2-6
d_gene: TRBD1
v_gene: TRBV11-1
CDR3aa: CASRPGQAFSGANVLTF
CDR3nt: TGTGCCAGCAGGCCGGGACAGGCCTTCTCTGGGGCCAACGTCCTGACTTTC

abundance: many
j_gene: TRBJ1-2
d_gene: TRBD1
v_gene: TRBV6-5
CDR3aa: CASSLDRGDRGYTF
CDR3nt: TGTGCCAGCAGCCTTGACAGGGGCGATAGGGGCTACACCTTC

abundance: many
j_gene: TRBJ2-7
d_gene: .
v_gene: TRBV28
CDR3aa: CASSLGSLGVHEQYF
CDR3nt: TGTGCCAGCAGTTTAGGATCTCTCGGAGTCCACGAGCAGTACTTC

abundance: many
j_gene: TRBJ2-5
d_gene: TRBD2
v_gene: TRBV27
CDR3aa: CASNRGDGTQYF
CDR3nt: TGTGCCAGCAATCGGGGGGATGGGACCCAGTACTTC

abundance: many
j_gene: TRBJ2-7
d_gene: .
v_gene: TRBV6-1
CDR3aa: CASRRGLGSEQYF
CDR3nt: TGTGCCAGCCGGAGGGGGTTGGGCAGCGAGCAGTACTTC

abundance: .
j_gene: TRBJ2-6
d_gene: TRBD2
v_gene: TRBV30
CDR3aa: CAWSRAGGANVLTF
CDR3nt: TGTGCCTGGAGTCGAGCGGGAGGGGCCAACGTCCTGACTTTC

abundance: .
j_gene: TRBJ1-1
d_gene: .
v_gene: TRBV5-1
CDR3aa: CASSLVYGVGTEAFF
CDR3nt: TGCGCCAGCAGCTTGGTGTACGGGGTTGGAACTGAAGCTTTCTTT

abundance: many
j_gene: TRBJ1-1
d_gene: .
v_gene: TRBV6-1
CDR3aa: CASKGTGTNTEAFF
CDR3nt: TGTGCCAGCAAAGGGACTGGAACGAACACTGAAGCTTTCTTT

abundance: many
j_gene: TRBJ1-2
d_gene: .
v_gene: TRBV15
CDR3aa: CATSFGQQRTF
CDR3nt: TGTGCCACCAGCTTCGGACAGCAGCGCACCTTC

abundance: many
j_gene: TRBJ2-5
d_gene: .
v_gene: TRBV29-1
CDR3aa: CSIRRGETQYF
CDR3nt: TGCAGCATTCGAAGAGGAGAGACCCAGTACTTC

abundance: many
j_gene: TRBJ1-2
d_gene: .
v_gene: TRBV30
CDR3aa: CAWSDGQPRHGYTF
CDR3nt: TGTGCCTGGAGCGACGGACAGCCTAGACATGGCTACACCTTC

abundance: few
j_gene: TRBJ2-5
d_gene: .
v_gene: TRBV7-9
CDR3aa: CASSFLGRRETQYF
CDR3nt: TGTGCCAGCAGCTTTTTGGGACGGCGAGAGACCCAGTACTTC

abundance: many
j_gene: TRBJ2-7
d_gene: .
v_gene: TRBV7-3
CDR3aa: CASTGGERLSYEQYF
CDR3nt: TGTGCCAGCACAGGGGGGGAAAGACTCTCCTACGAGCAGTACTTC

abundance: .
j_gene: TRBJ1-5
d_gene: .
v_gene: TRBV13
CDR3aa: CASSHGAQPQHF
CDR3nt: TGTGCCAGCAGCCACGGGGCTCAGCCCCAGCATTTT

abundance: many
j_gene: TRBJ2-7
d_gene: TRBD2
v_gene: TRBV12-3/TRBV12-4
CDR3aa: CASSPPVVAGEQYF
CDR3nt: TGTGCCAGCAGTCCCCCTGTGGTAGCGGGCGAGCAGTACTTC

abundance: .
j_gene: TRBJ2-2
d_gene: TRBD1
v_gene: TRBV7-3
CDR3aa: CASSPTGTGGPGELFF
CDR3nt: TGTGCCAGCAGCCCAACCGGGACAGGGGGCCCCGGGGAGCTGTTTTTT

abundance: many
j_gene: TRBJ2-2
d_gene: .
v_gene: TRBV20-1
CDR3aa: CSARYRENTGELFF
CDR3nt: TGCAGTGCTAGGTACAGGGAGAACACCGGGGAGCTGTTTTTT

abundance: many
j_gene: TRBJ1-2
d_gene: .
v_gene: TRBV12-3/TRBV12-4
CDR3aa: CASSGRRGYGYTF
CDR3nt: TGTGCCAGCAGTGGCCGGCGTGGGTATGGCTACACCTTC

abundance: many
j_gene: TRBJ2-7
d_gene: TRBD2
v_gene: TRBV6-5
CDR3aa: CASSPAGGAYEQYF
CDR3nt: TGTGCCAGCTCCCCAGCGGGGGGAGCCTACGAGCAGTACTTC

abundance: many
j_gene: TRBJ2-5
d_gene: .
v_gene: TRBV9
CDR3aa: CASSPRTDQETQYF
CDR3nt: TGTGCCAGCAGCCCTCGGACAGATCAAGAGACCCAGTACTTC

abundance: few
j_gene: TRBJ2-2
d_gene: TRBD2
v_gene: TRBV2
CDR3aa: CASMWIAGGPTGEPFF
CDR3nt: TGTGCCAGCATGTGGATAGCGGGGGGGCCGACCGGGGAGCCGTTTTTT

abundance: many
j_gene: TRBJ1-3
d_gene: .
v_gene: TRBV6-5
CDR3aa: CASSSLPRNTIYF
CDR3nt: TGTGCCAGCAGTTCCCTGCCTCGAAACACCATATATTTT

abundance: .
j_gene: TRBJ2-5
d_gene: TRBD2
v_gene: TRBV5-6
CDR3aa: CASSSEAGGRQETQYF
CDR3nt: TGTGCCAGCAGCTCAGAAGCGGGGGGGAGGCAAGAGACCCAGTACTTC

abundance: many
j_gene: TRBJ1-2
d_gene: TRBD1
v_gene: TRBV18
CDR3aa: CASSLPGTDGYTF
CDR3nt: TGTGCCAGCTCACTGCCGGGGACAGACGGCTACACCTTC

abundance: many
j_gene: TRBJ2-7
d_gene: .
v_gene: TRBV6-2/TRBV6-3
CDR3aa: CASRTGTDSYEQYF
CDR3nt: TGTGCCAGCAGGACCGGGACCGACTCCTACGAGCAGTACTTC

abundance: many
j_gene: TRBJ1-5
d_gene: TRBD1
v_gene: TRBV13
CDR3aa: CASSLAGTEGQPQHF
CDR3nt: TGTGCCAGCAGCTTAGCCGGGACAGAGGGCCAGCCCCAGCATTTT

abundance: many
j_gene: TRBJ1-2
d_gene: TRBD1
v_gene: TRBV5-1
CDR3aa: CASSRNGQVDYGYTF
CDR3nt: TGCGCCAGCAGCCGAAACGGACAGGTCGACTATGGCTACACCTTC

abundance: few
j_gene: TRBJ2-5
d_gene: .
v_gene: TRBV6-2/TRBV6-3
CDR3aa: CASSYFAGQETQYF
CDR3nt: TGTGCCAGCAGTTACTTTGCAGGGCAAGAGACCCAGTACTTC